This TCR beta chain appears in the sequencing data of a study of blood T cells in healthy people across ages. This clonotype was seen a single time. No antigen is known for it. A second PCR, run for about 7 to 12 cycles, used a sample-barcoded 5' primer plus a J-beta primer mix. TCRdb itself ran the 5' RACE reads through MiXCR, one entry per CDR3 protein. The data hold 870,000 or so distinct CDR3 sequences, with 29% observed a single time. The germline V and J ends were trimmed by 0 bases and 4 bases, with 5 bases remaining between them. The germline CDR1 and CDR2 sequences are MNHEY and SVGAGI. This CDR3 contains 13 residues. The study, taken as a whole, reports: Per million T cells, TCR beta diversity dropped roughly linearly as age increased.

The rearrangement links TRBV6-5 to TRBJ2-3, with D unresolved. The sequenced sample consisted of blood. The receptor's source is an elderly woman in good health. CDR3 region: CASSYSSPDTQYF. The CDR3 nucleotides are TGTGCCAGCAGTTACTCGTCTCCAGATACGCAGTATTTT.